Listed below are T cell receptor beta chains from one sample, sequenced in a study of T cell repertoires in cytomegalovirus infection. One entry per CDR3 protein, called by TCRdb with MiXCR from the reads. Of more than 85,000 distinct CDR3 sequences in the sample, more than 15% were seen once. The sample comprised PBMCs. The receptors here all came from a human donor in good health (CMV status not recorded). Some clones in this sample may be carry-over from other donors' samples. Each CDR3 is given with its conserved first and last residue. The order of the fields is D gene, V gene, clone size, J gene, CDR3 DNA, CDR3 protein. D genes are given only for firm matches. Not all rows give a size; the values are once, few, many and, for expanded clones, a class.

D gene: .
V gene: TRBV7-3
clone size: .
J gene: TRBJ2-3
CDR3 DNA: TGTGCCAGCAGCCCCCAGGGGGGGGGGCGTGCAGATACGCAGTATTTT
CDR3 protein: CASSPQGGGRADTQYF

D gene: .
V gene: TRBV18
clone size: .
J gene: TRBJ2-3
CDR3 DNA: TGTGCCAGCTCTAAACAGGGACCCACAGATACGCAGTATTTT
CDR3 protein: CASSKQGPTDTQYF

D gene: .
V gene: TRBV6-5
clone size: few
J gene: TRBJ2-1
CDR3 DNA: TGTGCCAGCCGACATTTGTGGGGGGCGCTTCATGAGCAGTTCTTC
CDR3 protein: CASRHLWGALHEQFF

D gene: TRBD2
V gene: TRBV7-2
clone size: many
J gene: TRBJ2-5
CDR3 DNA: TGTGCCAGCAGCTTCGGACTAGCGGGGGGGGAGACCCAGTACTTC
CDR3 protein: CASSFGLAGGETQYF

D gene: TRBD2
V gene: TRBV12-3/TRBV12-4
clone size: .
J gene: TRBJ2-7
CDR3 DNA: TGTGCCAGCAGTTTAGCCAAACTAGCGGGGGACTACGAGCAGTACTTC
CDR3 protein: CASSLAKLAGDYEQYF

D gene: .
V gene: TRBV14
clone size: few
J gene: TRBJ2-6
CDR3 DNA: TGTGCCAGCAGCTTCAGGGGCTCCTCTGGGGCCAACGTCCTGACTTTC
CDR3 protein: CASSFRGSSGANVLTF

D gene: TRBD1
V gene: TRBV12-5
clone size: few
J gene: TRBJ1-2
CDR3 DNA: TGTGCTAGTGCCGCTCCTCGGGACAGGCCTGTAATCTATGGCTACACCTTC
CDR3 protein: CASAAPRDRPVIYGYTF

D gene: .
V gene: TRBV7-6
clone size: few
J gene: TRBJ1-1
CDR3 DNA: TGTGCCAGCAGCTTAGGCCAGGGGAAAAGCAACACTGAAGCTTTCTTT
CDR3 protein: CASSLGQGKSNTEAFF

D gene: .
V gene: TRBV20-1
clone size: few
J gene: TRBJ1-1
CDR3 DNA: TGCAGTGCTTTTGACAGCAGGAACACTGAAGCTTTCTTT
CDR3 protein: CSAFDSRNTEAFF

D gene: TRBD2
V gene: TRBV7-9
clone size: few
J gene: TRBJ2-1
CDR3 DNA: TGTGCCAGCAGCTTAGCCAAACCCCGGACTGGTAGCGGGGACAATGAGCAGTTCTTC
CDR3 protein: CASSLAKPRTGSGDNEQFF

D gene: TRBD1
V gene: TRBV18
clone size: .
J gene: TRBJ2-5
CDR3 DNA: TGTGCCAGCTCAACCGGGACAGGGGGAGGCGAGACCCAGTACTTC
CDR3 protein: CASSTGTGGGETQYF

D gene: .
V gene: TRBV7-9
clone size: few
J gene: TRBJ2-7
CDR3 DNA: TGTGCCAGCAGCTTAGATCAGGGGTCATCCTACGAGCAGTACTTC
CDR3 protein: CASSLDQGSSYEQYF

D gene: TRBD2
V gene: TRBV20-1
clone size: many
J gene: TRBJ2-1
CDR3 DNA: TGCAGTGCTAGCCCTACTAGCGGCAACCAGTTCTTC
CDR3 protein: CSASPTSGNQFF

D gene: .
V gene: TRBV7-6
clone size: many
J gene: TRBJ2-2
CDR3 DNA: TGTGCCAGCAGCTGGACCGTTGGGGAGCTGTTTTTT
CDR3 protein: CASSWTVGELFF

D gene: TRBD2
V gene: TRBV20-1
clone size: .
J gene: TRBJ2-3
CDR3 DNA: TGCAGTGCTACTCGACCCCCACGGGGGGGCCTCGATACGCAGTATTTT
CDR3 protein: CSATRPPRGGLDTQYF

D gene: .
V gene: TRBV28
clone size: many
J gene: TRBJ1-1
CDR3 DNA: TGTGCCAGCAAGCCGGGACCAACGAACACTGAAGCTTTCTTT
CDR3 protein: CASKPGPTNTEAFF

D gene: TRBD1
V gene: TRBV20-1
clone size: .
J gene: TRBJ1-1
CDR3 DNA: TGCAGTACTGGACGGGGACAGTTGAACACTGAAGCTTTCTTT
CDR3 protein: CSTGRGQLNTEAFF

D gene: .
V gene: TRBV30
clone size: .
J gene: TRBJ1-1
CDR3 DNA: TGTGCCTGGAGTAGAGGGTGGCGCACTGAAGCTTTCTTT
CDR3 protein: CAWSRGWRTEAFF

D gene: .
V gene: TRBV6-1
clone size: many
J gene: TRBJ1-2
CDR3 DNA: TGTGCCAGCAGTGAACTCGGCTCGATACCCGTCACCTATGGCTACACCTTC
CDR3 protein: CASSELGSIPVTYGYTF

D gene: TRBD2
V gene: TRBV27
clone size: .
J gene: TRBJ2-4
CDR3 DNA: TGTGCCAGCAGTCCGGGACTAGCGGGGGGGCCAACCAAAAACATTCAGTACTTC
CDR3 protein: CASSPGLAGGPTKNIQYF

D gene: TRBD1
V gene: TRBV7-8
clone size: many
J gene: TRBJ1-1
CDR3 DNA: TGTGCCAGCAGCTCACCCTCGGACAGGGAGCGGACTGAAGCTTTCTTT
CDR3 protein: CASSSPSDRERTEAFF

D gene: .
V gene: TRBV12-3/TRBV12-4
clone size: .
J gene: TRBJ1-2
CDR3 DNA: TGTGCCAGCCGTTTGTCTGGGGATGGCTACACCTTC
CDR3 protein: CASRLSGDGYTF

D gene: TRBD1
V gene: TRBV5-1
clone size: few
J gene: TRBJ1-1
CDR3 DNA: TGCGCCAGCGGGGACAGTTCGAACACTGAAGCTTTCTTT
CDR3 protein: CASGDSSNTEAFF

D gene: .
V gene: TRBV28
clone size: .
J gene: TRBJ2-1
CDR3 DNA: TGTGCCATTGGGACTCCCTCGTACAATGAGCAGTTCTTC
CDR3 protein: CAIGTPSYNEQFF

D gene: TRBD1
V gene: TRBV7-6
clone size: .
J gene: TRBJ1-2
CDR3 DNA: TGTGCCAGCAGCCGGGACAGGGGACCCGGCGGCTACACCTTC
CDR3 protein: CASSRDRGPGGYTF

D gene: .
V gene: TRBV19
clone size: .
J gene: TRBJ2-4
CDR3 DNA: TGTGCCACCGCCGTCTCGGGACAAACCGCTCACATTCAGTACTTC
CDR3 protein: CATAVSGQTAHIQYF

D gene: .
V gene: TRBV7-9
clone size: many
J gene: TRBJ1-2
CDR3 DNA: TGTGCCAGCAGCTTAGACCGTGGAAGCGTGGGATTGCGCTACACCTTC
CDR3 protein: CASSLDRGSVGLRYTF

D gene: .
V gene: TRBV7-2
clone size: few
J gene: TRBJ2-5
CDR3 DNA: TGTGCCAGCAGCTCAGCCGTGGGGCGGGAGACCCAGTACTTC
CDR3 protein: CASSSAVGRETQYF

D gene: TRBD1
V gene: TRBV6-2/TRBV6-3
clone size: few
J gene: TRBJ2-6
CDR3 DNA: TGTGCCAGCAGTACTCGGGACAGGGGGCAATATGGGGCCAACGTCCTGACTTTC
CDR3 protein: CASSTRDRGQYGANVLTF

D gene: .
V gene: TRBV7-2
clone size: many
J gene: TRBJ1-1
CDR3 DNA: TGTGCCAGCAGCTCCCGGGACAAGCTCTGGGCTTTCTTT
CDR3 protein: CASSSRDKLWAFF

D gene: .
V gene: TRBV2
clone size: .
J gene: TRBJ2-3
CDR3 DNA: TGTGCCAGCAGTGAAGCAAGGGGTTACCAGAACAGCGGAGATACGCAGTATTTT
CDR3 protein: CASSEARGYQNSGDTQYF

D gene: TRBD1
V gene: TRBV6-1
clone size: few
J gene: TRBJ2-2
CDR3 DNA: TGTGCCAGCAGTGAAGAACCGGGACAGACCACCGGGGAGCTGTTTTTT
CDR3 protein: CASSEEPGQTTGELFF

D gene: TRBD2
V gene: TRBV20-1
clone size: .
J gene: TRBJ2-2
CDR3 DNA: TGCAGTGCTCTCGCCGGGACTAGCGGGGGCTCAAACACCGGGGAGCTGTTTTTT
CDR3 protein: CSALAGTSGGSNTGELFF

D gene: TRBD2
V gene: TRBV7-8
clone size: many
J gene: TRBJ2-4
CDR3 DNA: TGTGCCAGCAGCCCCAGTCGGCTAGCGGGCCTAGCCAAAAACATTCAGTACTTC
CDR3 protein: CASSPSRLAGLAKNIQYF

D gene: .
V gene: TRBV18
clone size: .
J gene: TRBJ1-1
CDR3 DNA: TGTGCCAGCTCACCACCGGGTTCGGACACTGAAGCTTTCTTT
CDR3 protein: CASSPPGSDTEAFF

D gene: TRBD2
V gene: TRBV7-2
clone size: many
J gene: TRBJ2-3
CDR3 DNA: TGTGCCAGCAGCTTAAATCTAGCGGGGGGACCCGGAAACACAGATACGCAGTATTTT
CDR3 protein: CASSLNLAGGPGNTDTQYF

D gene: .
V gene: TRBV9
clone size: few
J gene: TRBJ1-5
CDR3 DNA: TGTGCCAGCAGCCCCCTGGGGGGTGGTGAGCCCCAGCATTTT
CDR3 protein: CASSPLGGGEPQHF

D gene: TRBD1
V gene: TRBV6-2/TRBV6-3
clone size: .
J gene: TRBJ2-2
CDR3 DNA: TGTGCCAGCACCCAGACAGGGCCGAACACCGGGGAGCTGTTTTTT
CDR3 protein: CASTQTGPNTGELFF

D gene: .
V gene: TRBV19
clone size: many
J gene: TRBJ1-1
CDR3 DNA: TGTGCCACCCGAAACGGAGGTAGGAACACTGAAGCTTTCTTT
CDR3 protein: CATRNGGRNTEAFF

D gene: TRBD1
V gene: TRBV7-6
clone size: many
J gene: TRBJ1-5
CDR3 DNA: TGTGCCAGCAGCCAGGAGCCTCAGGGGGCCAGCAATCAGCCCCAGCATTTT
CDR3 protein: CASSQEPQGASNQPQHF